The TCR beta chain described here comes from a study of blood T cells in healthy people across ages (dated by TCRdb to between 2014 and 2017). The study in broad terms: In model experiments, template switching captured roughly one uniquely barcoded TCR beta cDNA molecule for every two T cells. To avoid experimental bias, donors of different ages were spread randomly across the sequencing lanes. The donors were divided into four age groups: young (average around 16 years), middle-aged (about 40), aged (about 56) and long-lived (about 90). Using the same blood draw, the study looked at two additional independent replicas of 1 million unique cDNA reads for two donors, one aged 18 to 29 and the other aged 80 or older. Using deep sequencing normalized with unique cDNA molecular identifiers, the study measured how TCR beta repertoire diversity changes with age. Results the study describes overall, beyond this receptor: Compared with the aged group, the long-lived group had more naive CD4+ T cells, fewer expanded clones and increased TCR diversity, a pattern suggesting age selection. The CMV infection status of donors was not known, potentially confounding age-related changes in expanded clonotypes. As age increased, observed TCR beta diversity per million T cells dropped in a roughly linear way, and a significant reduction was already evident by age about 36. There was a strong correlation between observed TCR beta diversity and the percentage of naive T cells measured by flow cytometry. Estimates of total diversity based on one million sequenced T cells were considered lower bounds and underestimates. Because profiling used bulk unsorted PBMCs, naive and antigen-experienced compartments could not be compared conclusively.

For this chain, trimming is 2 bases at the V end and 5 bases at the J end, and the number of junction bases without a gene match is 6. The CDR1 and CDR2 encoded by the germline V gene are SGHTA and FQGTGA. The CDR3 runs 14 residues from the cysteine to the phenylalanine. Solely the CDR3 DNA is kept, with 42 bases framed from the first base. Library creation used 5' RACE. Sequenced using an Illumina HiSeq 2500. A second roughly 6 to 12 cycle PCR used a sample-barcoded 5' primer and a J-beta primer mix. Each TCR beta cDNA molecule received a unique molecular identifier from a template-switch 5' adaptor carrying 12 random nucleotides. At least 2.5 million CDR3-containing paired-end reads were obtained from each sample. All of the RNA was converted into first-strand cDNA using the Mint cDNA synthesis kit, with a TRBC-specific oligonucleotide serving as the primer. After uracil-DNA glycosylase treatment, a first 18-cycle PCR used universal primers M1SS and BC2_uni_R on all cDNA. The study's processing was this. For normalization, 1 million high-quality reads were randomly selected from each sample, with every read carrying a distinct molecular identifier. Reads with shared molecular identifiers were discarded instead of being binned into consensus sequences. MiTCR, set to a Q25 quality threshold and the strictest error-elimination algorithm, was used for CDR3 identification, clonotype clustering and error correction. A nonparametric unseen species model with Euler transformation was used to estimate a lower bound on total TCR beta diversity. TCRdb trimmed public reads at Q25 via fastp, called clones via MiXCR and kept in-frame beta chains. Duplicate CDR3 protein sequences are folded into a single record with the most common DNA and genes. These V and J calls are TCRdb output, not the study's own analysis. For this sample the table gives some 1.5 million distinct CDR3 sequences, of which about 28% were detected only once. The biggest ten clones account for approximately 7.7% of the sample.

At least ten counts were recorded for this clonotype. The antigen it recognizes is unknown. No base quality information exists; no much larger clone differs at one position. The roughly 38 donors, aged roughly 6 to 95 years, were systemically healthy Caucasian individuals from Russia. Around 9.8 milliliters of peripheral blood were collected from each donor into EDTA-treated Vacutainer tubes. Ficoll-Paque density-gradient centrifugation was used to isolate PBMCs, with at least 6 million per sample. Trizol reagent was used to extract total RNA from PBMCs, with at least 5 micrograms per sample. The percentages of naive CD45RAhigh/CD27high T cells were determined by flow cytometry on a PBMC aliquot from every donor.

The sample consisted of blood. The rearrangement joined TRBV7-3 to TRBJ2-7; TRBD1 matches 7 bases in the middle. The clonotype comes from a woman in her twenties or thirties in good health. CDR3 protein: CASSLGTVGDEQYF. The DNA is as follows: TGTGCCAGCAGCTTAGGGACAGTTGGGGACGAGCAGTACTTC.